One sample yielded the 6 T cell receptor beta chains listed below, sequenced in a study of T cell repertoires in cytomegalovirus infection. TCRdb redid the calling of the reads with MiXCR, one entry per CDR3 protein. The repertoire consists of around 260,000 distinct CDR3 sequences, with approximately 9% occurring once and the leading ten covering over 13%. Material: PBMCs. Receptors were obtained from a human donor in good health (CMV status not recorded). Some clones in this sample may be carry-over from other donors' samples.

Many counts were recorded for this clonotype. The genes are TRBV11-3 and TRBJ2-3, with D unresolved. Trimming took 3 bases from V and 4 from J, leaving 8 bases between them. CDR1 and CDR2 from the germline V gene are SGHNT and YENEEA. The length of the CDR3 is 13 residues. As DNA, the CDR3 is TGTGCCAGCAGCTTCTCTCCGGCAGATACGCAGTATTTT. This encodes CASSFSPADTQYF. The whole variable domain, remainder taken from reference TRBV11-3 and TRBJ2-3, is EAGVVQSPRYKIIEKKQPVAFWCNPISGHNTLYWYLQNLGQGPELLIRYENEEAVDDSQLPKDRFSAERLKGVDSTLKIQPAELGDSAVYLCASSFSPADTQYFGPGTRLTVL.

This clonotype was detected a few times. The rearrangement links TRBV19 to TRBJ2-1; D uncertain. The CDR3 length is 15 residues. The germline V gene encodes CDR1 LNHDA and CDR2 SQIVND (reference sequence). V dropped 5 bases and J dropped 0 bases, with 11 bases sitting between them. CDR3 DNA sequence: TGTGCCAGTAGTCCGCCCCCGAGCTCCTACAATGAGCAGTTCTTC. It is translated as CASSPPPSSYNEQFF.

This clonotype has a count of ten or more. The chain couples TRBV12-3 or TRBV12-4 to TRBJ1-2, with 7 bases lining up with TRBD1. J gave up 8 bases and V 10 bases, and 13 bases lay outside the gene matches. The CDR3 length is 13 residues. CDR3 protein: CAIRGQGVGGYTF. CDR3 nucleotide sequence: TGTGCCATTCGAGGGCAGGGGGTGGGAGGCTACACCTTC.

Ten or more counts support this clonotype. CDR3 DNA sequence: TGTGCCAGCAGTCCTACTCGGTCTTTCTCTGGAAACACCATATATTTT. This sequence encodes CASSPTRSFSGNTIYF. This rearrangement joins TRBV28 to TRBJ1-3; D ambiguous. V lost 5 bases and J 0 bases, leaving 14 bases between the germline ends. This CDR3 contains 16 residues. The V gene's germline CDR1 is MDHEN and CDR2 SYDVKM.

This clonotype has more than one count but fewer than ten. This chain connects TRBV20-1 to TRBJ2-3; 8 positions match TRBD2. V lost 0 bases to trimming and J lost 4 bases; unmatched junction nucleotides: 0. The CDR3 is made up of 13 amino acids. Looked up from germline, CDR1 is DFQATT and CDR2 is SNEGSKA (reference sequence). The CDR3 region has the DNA TGCAGTGCTAGAGACGGGAGGGCAGATACGCAGTATTTT. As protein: CSARDGRADTQYF.

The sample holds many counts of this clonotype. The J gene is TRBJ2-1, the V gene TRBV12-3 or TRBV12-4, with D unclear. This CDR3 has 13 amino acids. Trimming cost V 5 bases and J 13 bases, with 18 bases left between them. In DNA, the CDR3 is TGTGCCAGCAGTACTACCGAAAAAACCCCCCAGTTCTTC. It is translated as CASSTTEKTPQFF.